This passage covers 8 T cell receptor beta chains from one sample sequenced in a study of blood T cell repertoires in COVID-19. Sequencing was performed with immunoSEQ multiplex PCR; in TCRdb, only in-frame clones are kept and a portion is missing. Of 150,000 to 200,000 clones in the sample, approximately 80% were seen once. Sequenced input: peripheral blood. These receptor sequences come from an elderly woman with active or convalescent COVID-19.

As regards this clone: Sequence at one end of the junction differs from germline and may be a read error. This sequence joins TRBV6-2 or TRBV6-3 and TRBJ1-2; 9 bases are a match to TRBD1. Germline-derived CDR1 and CDR2 are MNHEY and SVGEGT. This CDR3 spans 14 amino acids. CDR3 protein: CASSPKDRGAITYF. As DNA, the CDR3 is TGTGCCAGCAGCCCAAAGGACAGGGGTGCAATCACTTACTTC.

This clone appeared a single time. The chain joins TRBV10-2 to TRBJ2-7, with a weak D call TRBD1 (5 bases). Germline lookup yields CDR1 WSHSY and CDR2 SAAADI. This CDR3 has 15 residues. Between the trimmed V and J ends, which lost 3 bases and 8 bases, there was a span of 20 bases. As DNA, the CDR3 is TGCGCCAGCAGTGACCTGACAGCAACCTACGTGAAGCAGTACTTC. Amino acid sequence: CASSDLTATYVKQYF.

The chain couples TRBV5-4 to TRBJ2-2; D perhaps matches TRBD1 (5 bases). Germline V gives CDR1 SGHNT, CDR2 YYREEE (reference sequence). Trimming cost V 4 bases and J 2 bases, with 12 bases left between them. The CDR3 loop spans 15 amino acids. CDR3 amino acids: CASSLDQGNTGELFF. CDR3 bases: TGTGCCAGCAGCCTGGACCAGGGAAACACCGGGGAGCTGTTTTTT.

Turning to this clone: Other DNA sequences in this sample translate to the same CDR3. The chain links TRBV18 to TRBJ2-1; perhaps TRBD2 as D (6 bases). Germline CDR1 KGHSH, CDR2 LQKENI. This CDR3 is built from 14 residues. V dropped 3 bases and J dropped 0 bases, with 6 bases sitting between them. As DNA, the CDR3 is TGTGCCAGCTCACCGGGACTCTCCTACAATGAGCAGTTCTTC. Its translation: CASSPGLSYNEQFF.

This chain links TRBV4-3 with TRBJ1-1; the D is unclear. The V gene lost 0 bases and the J gene lost 10 bases, with 9 bases spanning the gap. Per germline, CDR1 LGHNA and CDR2 YSLEER. The CDR3 spans 12 residues. In DNA form, the CDR3 reads TGCGCCAGCAGCCAAGAAAGAGGATCAGCTTTCTTT. Its protein product is CASSQERGSAFF.

J is TRBJ1-2 and V is TRBV11-2; tentatively, D is TRBD1 (6 bases). CDR1 and CDR2 (germline): SGHAT, FQNNGV. The V and J ends lost 5 bases and 4 bases respectively, with 20 bases between them. The CDR3 loop spans 16 amino acids. This CDR3 reads CASSQVGGRMSYGYTF. The CDR3 DNA follows: TGTGCCAGCAGCCAGGTGGGGGGGCGGATGAGCTATGGCTACACCTTC.

CDR3 loop: CATSRDQGSDEQFF. The CDR3 DNA is TGTGCCACCAGCAGAGATCAGGGTTCCGATGAGCAGTTCTTC. The chain has TRBV15 and TRBJ2-1; the D gene is possibly TRBD1 (5 bases). The CDR3 runs 14 residues. Deletions cut 0 bases from V and 8 bases from J, with 11 bases between. Germline V gene sequence: CDR1 LNHNV, CDR2 YYDKDF (reference sequence). The full variable domain, with the rest looked up from reference TRBV15 and TRBJ2-1, is DAMVIQNPRYQVTQFGKPVTLSCSQTLNHNVMYWYQQKSSQAPKLLFHYYDKDFNNEADTPDNFQSRRPNTSFCFLDIRSPGLGDTAMYLCATSRDQGSDEQFFGPGTRLTVL.

This clone was recorded only once. The genes are TRBV10-3 and TRBJ2-1; 10 bases align to TRBD1. The junction had 8 bases not matched to a gene; V was cut back by 4 bases and J by 2 bases. CDR1 is ENHRY, CDR2 SYGVKD, per germline. This CDR3 comprises 17 residues. CDR3 region: CAISGQGALIPYNEQFF. As DNA, the CDR3 is TGTGCCATCAGTGGACAGGGGGCGTTGATCCCCTACAATGAGCAGTTCTTC.